This TCR beta chain was identified during a study of synovial regulatory T cells in juvenile arthritis. The study's findings and limits: Across patients, iaTreg TCR repertoires were mostly private, partly shared with synovial Teff and blood CPL. TCR diversity was lower in inflammation-associated blood Treg cells than in other blood Treg cells.

CDR3 length equals 16 residues. No DNA sequence was recorded. CDR1 and CDR2 from the germline V gene are LNHDA and SQIVND (reference sequence). Using immunoSEQ multiplex PCR, the repertoire was profiled, and TCRdb retains in-frame clones only, with some absent. This sample lists around 10,000 clones; its ten largest clones have around 0.71%. Comments on this clone: Antigen unknown.

The sample consisted of Treg cells from blood. This sample's subset: remaining (HLA-DR-negative) circulating blood Treg cells. V and J are TRBV19 and TRBJ1-6; TCRdb proposes TRBD1, but this gene call is untestable without DNA. The TCR originated in a donor aged 2-35 years with juvenile idiopathic arthritis. CDR3: CATRILGAFYNSPLHF.